Below are 11 T cell receptor beta chains sequenced from a single sample in a study of blood T cell repertoires in COVID-19. Some clones are missing from TCRdb's copy, which holds only in-frame ones; the method was immunoSEQ multiplex PCR. The data hold 150,000 to 200,000 clones, with approximately 87% observed a single time. The material sequenced was peripheral blood. The receptors here all came from a woman aged 55-70 years with COVID-19, enrolled during active disease.

J is TRBJ1-2 and V is TRBV12-3 or TRBV12-4; D gene unclear. Trimming left V 6 bases short and J 4 bases short, with 12 bases between. The CDR3 runs to 13 residues. The CDR3 nucleotides are TGTGCCAGCAGCTCCACAGTGGCCTATGGCTACACCTTC. Translated, it gives CASSSTVAYGYTF.

In this sample, this clone turned up a few times. The sample carries other DNA sequences with the same CDR3. V usage is TRBV6-1 and J usage is TRBJ2-7, with 7 bases identical to TRBD1. Germline CDR1 reads MNHNS; CDR2 reads SASEGT. The CDR3 totals 16 residues. V lost 0 bases, J lost 0 bases, and 5 bases stayed unmatched. CDR3 sequence (DNA): TGTGCCAGCAGTGAAGCGTCTTGGGACAGCTCCTACGAGCAGTACTTC. This encodes CASSEASWDSSYEQYF.

This sequence joins TRBV6-4 and TRBJ2-1; D possibly corresponds to TRBD2 (5 bases). The CDR3 totals 15 residues. Germline V lookup: CDR1 MRHNA, CDR2 SNTAGT. The V and J ends lost 5 bases and 2 bases respectively, with 13 bases between them. CDR3 sequence reads: CASSLNSVPYNEQFF. Written as DNA, the CDR3 is TGTGCCAGCAGTCTTAATAGCGTCCCCTACAATGAGCAGTTCTTC.

The chain recombines TRBV5-1 with TRBJ1-3, with D perhaps TRBD1 (5 bases). The ends were cut back, 0 bases at V and 4 bases at J, with 11 bases in the middle. The length of the CDR3 is 15 residues. Germline values: CDR1 SGHRS, CDR2 YFSETQ. CDR3 region: CASSLVAGLGNTIYF. DNA of the CDR3: TGCGCCAGCAGCTTGGTCGCAGGGTTAGGAAACACCATATATTTT.

The rearrangement links TRBV6-1 to TRBJ1-3; tentative D call: TRBD1 (6 bases). Germline assignment: CDR1 MNHNS and CDR2 SASEGT. Between the trimmed V and J ends, which lost 8 bases and 4 bases, there was a span of 12 bases. CDR3 length: 13 amino acids. CDR3 bases: TGTGCCAGCGGGAGAGGGACAGGAAACACCATATATTTT. It yields the protein CASGRGTGNTIYF.

This clone has a handful of counts. The chain couples TRBV10-2 to TRBJ2-4; D is possibly TRBD2 (5 bases). Germline lookup yields CDR1 WSHSY and CDR2 SAAADI. This CDR3 has 15 amino acids. Deletions cut 2 bases from V and 1 base from J, with 9 bases between. The CDR3: CASSEAGWAKNIQYF. The CDR3 coding sequence is TGCGCCAGCAGTGAGGCGGGCTGGGCCAAAAACATTCAGTACTTC.

V gene TRBV3-1 (or the pseudogene TRBV3-2) combines with J gene TRBJ2-1; 8 bases line up with TRBD1. The germline V gene encodes CDR1 LGHDT and CDR2 YNNKEL (reference sequence). The CDR3 covers 14 residues. Trimming took 6 bases from V and 6 from J; bases not matched to a gene: 7. The CDR3, as DNA: TGTGCCAGCAGTGCACAGGGGGATATCAATGAGCAGTTCTTC. This gives the protein CASSAQGDINEQFF.

The rearrangement uses TRBV19 and TRBJ2-4, with 7 nucleotides matching TRBD1. Trimming took 6 bases from V and 1 from J; bases not matched to a gene: 15. Germline-derived CDR1 and CDR2 are LNHDA and SQIVND (reference sequence). The CDR3 length is 18 residues. The CDR3 nucleotides are TGTGCCAGTAGCAGGCCCGACAGGGCACGAGTTGCCAAAAACATTCAGTACTTC. Its translation: CASSRPDRARVAKNIQYF.

The chain couples TRBV15 to TRBJ2-3, with D possibly being TRBD2 (5 bases). The CDR3 consists of 14 residues. V shed 1 base and J shed 3 bases, with 8 bases lying between them. Germline CDR1 and CDR2: LNHNV and YYDKDF (reference sequence). This chain's CDR3 is CATSRVAGTDTQYF. The CDR3 nucleotides are TGTGCCACCAGCAGAGTGGCGGGTACAGATACGCAGTATTTT.

The genes are TRBV4-3 and TRBJ1-2, with TRBD1 matching 11 bases. Looked up from germline, CDR1 is LGHNA and CDR2 is YSLEER. V dropped 3 bases and J dropped 4; count of bases not matched to a gene: 4. CDR3 length: 15 residues. CDR3 sequence reads: CASSQGTGGSYGYTF. For the CDR3, the DNA is TGCGCCAGCAGCCAGGGGACAGGGGGTAGCTATGGCTACACCTTC.

For the CDR3, the DNA is TGTGCCAGCAGCGCCGGTCGGGGGAACACTGAAGCTTTCTTT. Its translation is CASSAGRGNTEAFF. The chain combines TRBV5-4 with TRBJ1-1; D gene ambiguous. The CDR3 is made up of 14 amino acids. Between the trimmed V and J ends, which lost 4 bases and 1 base, there was a span of 11 bases. CDR1 is SGHNT and CDR2 is YYREEE in the germline V gene (reference sequence).